The 23 T cell receptor beta chains reported below all come from one sample, sequenced in a study of PD-L1 blockade in urothelial cancer. The method was immunoSEQ multiplex PCR; TCRdb's version includes in-frame clones alone and lacks a portion of them. The sample has 45,000 to 50,000 clones, around 88% seen once. The sample consisted of PBMCs, taken around atezolizumab (anti-PD-L1) treatment. Source of these receptors: a man at least 80 years old with urothelial cancer.

This chain uses TRBV29-1 with TRBJ2-5; 9 nucleotides line up with TRBD1. V trimming: 7 bases; J trimming: 3 bases; junction bases outside the gene matches: 3. The CDR3 runs to 12 residues. The germline CDR1 and CDR2 sequences are SQVTM and ANQGSEA. The CDR3 here is CSARTGEETQYF. The DNA of the CDR3 is TGCAGCGCTAGGACAGGGGAAGAGACCCAGTACTTC.

This chain links TRBV7-9 with TRBJ1-1; 8 positions match TRBD1. With 3 bases clipped from V and 3 bases from J, the junction kept 3 bases outside the gene matches. CDR1 SEHNR and CDR2 FQNEAQ come from the germline V gene (reference sequence). This CDR3 has 14 amino acids. The CDR3 here is CASSLDRADTEAFF. The CDR3 coding sequence is TGTGCCAGCAGCTTGGACAGGGCGGACACTGAAGCTTTCTTT.

This clone is a singleton in its sample. The chain uses TRBV7-2 and TRBJ2-1, with 8 bases matching TRBD2. V dropped 5 bases and J dropped 5; count of bases not matched to a gene: 8. Germline V gives CDR1 SGHTA, CDR2 FQGNSA. The CDR3 covers 15 residues. CDR3 nucleotides: TGTGCCAGCAGCCCTCTTAGCGGGAAGGACAATGAGCAGTTCTTC. Translating it yields CASSPLSGKDNEQFF.

The V call is TRBV9, the J call TRBJ2-1; TRBD2 matches 8 bases. The CDR3 has 17 amino acids. Germline values: CDR1 SGDLS, CDR2 YYNGEE. The trim removed 0 bases at V and 4 bases at J, leaving 9 bases unmatched. The CDR3 DNA reads as TGTGCCAGCAGCGTAGTGGCGAGCGGGAGAGGATACAATGAGCAGTTCTTC. Amino acids: CASSVVASGRGYNEQFF.

The chain employs TRBV7-2 and TRBJ2-1, with TRBD2 as a possible D gene (6 bases). Germline V lookup: CDR1 SGHTA, CDR2 FQGNSA. V was clipped by 1 base and J by 4 bases, with 8 bases between them. The CDR3 is 14 residues long. The chain's CDR3 is CASSLVLAYNEQFF. The CDR3 DNA reads as TGTGCCAGCAGCTTAGTACTAGCATACAATGAGCAGTTCTTC.

This rearrangement joins TRBV10-3 to TRBJ1-2; no clear D. The germline gives CDR1 ENHRY, CDR2 SYGVKD. The CDR3 sequence is 14 residues long. V was shortened by 8 bases and J by 1 base, with 14 bases between the two germline ends. The CDR3 DNA follows: TGTGCCATCGCCAGTGGGAGACTTAACTATGGCTACACCTTC. Translating gives CAIASGRLNYGYTF.

The J gene is TRBJ1-2, the V gene TRBV6-5; 8 bases align to TRBD1. The germline V gene has CDR1 MNHEY and CDR2 SVGAGI. This CDR3 has 13 residues. Trimming took 9 bases from V and 2 from J; bases not matched to a gene: 5. This chain's CDR3 is CASGRTGNYGYTF. CDR3 sequence (DNA): TGTGCCAGTGGCCGGACAGGGAACTATGGCTACACCTTC.

The chain links TRBV6-5 to TRBJ2-1, with 13 positions matching TRBD2. J was trimmed by 14 bases and V by 8 bases; bases with no gene match: 3. Germline V gives CDR1 MNHEY, CDR2 SVGAGI. CDR3 length: 11 residues. CDR3 in DNA: TGTGCCAGCCTTGGGACTAGCGGGAAGTTCTTC. This sequence encodes CASLGTSGKFF.

This sequence joins TRBV30 and TRBJ2-3, with a weak D call TRBD1 (7 bases). The length of the CDR3 is 13 residues. Per germline, CDR1 GTSNPN and CDR2 SVGIG (reference sequence). The V and J ends lost 8 bases and 0 bases respectively, with 12 bases between them. The CDR3: CAQGGWSTDTQYF. The CDR3 DNA is TGTGCCCAGGGGGGATGGAGCACAGATACGCAGTATTTT.

CDR3 region: CASSQTTGRVQETQYF. The CDR3 region has the DNA TGCGCCAGCAGTCAAACTACAGGGAGGGTCCAAGAGACCCAGTACTTC. This rearrangement joins TRBV23-1 to TRBJ2-5; perhaps TRBD2 as D (7 bases). TRBV23-1 is an ORF for which the function is uncertain. V was pared by 2 bases and J by 1 base, with 14 bases between. There are 16 residues in the CDR3.

The genes are TRBV5-1 and TRBJ2-7, with 14 bases fitting TRBD2. After removal of 1 base from V and 7 bases from J, the junction contained 19 bases not matched to a gene. The CDR3 spans 20 residues. CDR1 is SGHRS and CDR2 is YFSETQ in the germline V gene. The CDR3 spells CASSLRRAYRLAGGLDEQYF. The CDR3 coding sequence is TGCGCCAGCAGCTTGCGCCGGGCCTACCGACTAGCGGGAGGGCTGGATGAGCAGTACTTC.

The chain has TRBV10-3 and TRBJ2-3; TRBD1 matches 7 bases. J gave up 4 bases and V 6 bases, and 1 base lay outside the gene matches. The CDR3 length is 12 residues. CDR1 and CDR2 (germline): ENHRY, SYGVKD. For the CDR3, the DNA is TGTGCCATCAGCCAGGGGGCAGATACGCAGTATTTT. As protein: CAISQGADTQYF.

J is TRBJ2-1 and V is TRBV12-5; TRBD1 matches at 7 bases. The CDR3 has 14 residues. Germline-derived CDR1 and CDR2 are LGHNT and FRNRAP. Losses at the gene ends were 2 bases for V and 7 bases for J; bases not matched to a gene: 5. CDR3 sequence reads: CASGLMGQKNEQFF. The CDR3 coding sequence is TGTGCTAGTGGTTTGATGGGACAGAAGAATGAGCAGTTCTTC.

This chain joins TRBV5-1 and TRBJ2-3, with TRBD2 matching 7 bases. Unmatched junction bases numbered 8, after V lost 5 bases and J lost 2 bases. Per germline, CDR1 SGHRS and CDR2 YFSETQ. The CDR3 runs 15 residues. DNA of the CDR3: TGCGCCAGCAGGTTATCTAGCGGATACACAGATACGCAGTATTTT. Amino acids: CASRLSSGYTDTQYF. Using reference TRBV5-1 and TRBJ2-3 for the parts outside the CDR3, the full variable domain is KAGVTQTPRYLIKTRGQQVTLSCSPISGHRSVSWYQQTPGQGLQFLFEYFSETQRNKGNFPGRFSGRQFSNSRSEMNVSTLELGDSALYLCASRLSSGYTDTQYFGPGTRLTVL.

This clone has just one count. The J gene is TRBJ2-1, the V gene TRBV5-1; TRBD1 matches 8 bases. Germline lookup yields CDR1 SGHRS and CDR2 YFSETQ. The CDR3 has 17 residues. The V gene end was trimmed by 0 bases and the J gene end by 5 bases; junction bases not matched to a gene: 10. DNA for the CDR3: TGCGCCAGCAGCTTGGACGTCCTCGGGACAGGACACAATGAGCAGTTCTTC. Protein product: CASSLDVLGTGHNEQFF.

The V gene is TRBV10-3, the J gene TRBJ2-7, with 9 bases identical to TRBD1. CDR1 is ENHRY and CDR2 is SYGVKD in the germline V gene. Trimming cost V 6 bases and J 6 bases; bases outside gene matches: 6. The CDR3 extends over 13 amino acids. DNA of the CDR3: TGTGCCATCAGCAAGACAGGGGGAGGCGAGCAGTACTTC. Its translation: CAISKTGGGEQYF.

The chain uses TRBV27 and TRBJ2-6, with D maybe TRBD2 (7 bases). V lost 5 bases, J lost 0 bases, and 11 bases lay in between. The germline V gene encodes CDR1 MNHEY and CDR2 SMNVEV (reference sequence). CDR3 size: 16 residues. Here the CDR3 reads CASSRGALSGANVLTF. The CDR3 DNA reads TGTGCCAGCAGTCGGGGGGCCCTCTCTGGGGCCAACGTCCTGACTTTC.

This chain joins TRBV6-6 and TRBJ2-7, with D possibly matching TRBD1 (5 bases). This CDR3 has 16 residues. Trimming cost V 0 bases and J 3 bases, with 15 bases left between them. Germline CDR1 and CDR2: MNHNY and SVGAGI (reference sequence). CDR3 region: CASSYSQAGNNYEQYF. In DNA, the CDR3 is TGTGCCAGCAGTTACTCGCAGGCAGGGAACAACTACGAGCAGTACTTC.

The chain recombines TRBV5-1 with TRBJ2-6; D gene ambiguous. CDR3 length equals 15 residues. V was trimmed by 0 bases and J by 3 bases, leaving 7 bases between them. The V gene's germline CDR1 is SGHRS and CDR2 YFSETQ. CDR3 sequence (DNA): TGCGCCAGCAGCTTGGGGTCGGGTGGGGCCAACGTCCTGACTTTC. The encoded protein is CASSLGSGGANVLTF.

This sequence joins TRBV21-1 and TRBJ2-3; no DNA check was done on the table's D call, TRBD2. TRBV21-1 is a documented pseudogene. There are 14 residues in the CDR3. The CDR3 is CASSPRYPTDTQYF. The CDR3 coding sequence is TGTGCCAGCAGCCCCCGCTATCCCACAGATACGCAGTATTTT.

This clone is a singleton in its sample. This rearrangement joins TRBV27 to TRBJ2-7, with 8 bases that match TRBD2. The CDR3 covers 17 residues. Germline CDR1 MNHEY, CDR2 SMNVEV (reference sequence). The V and J ends lost 4 bases and 2 bases, in that order; junction bases with no gene match: 13. The chain's CDR3 is CASSSLFQLAATYEQYF. The DNA of the CDR3 is TGTGCCAGCAGTTCCCTATTCCAACTAGCGGCTACCTACGAGCAGTACTTC.

Only one count was recorded for this clone. The chain joins TRBV14 to TRBJ2-6; a weak D match, TRBD1 (8 bases). V dropped 7 bases and J dropped 2 bases, with 15 bases sitting between them. CDR3 length: 16 amino acids. The germline V gene has CDR1 SGHDN and CDR2 FVKESK. CDR3 loop: CASTTGGVAGANVLTF. The CDR3 bases are TGTGCCAGCACCACAGGGGGGGTAGCTGGGGCCAACGTCCTGACTTTC. Based on the CDR3 plus reference TRBV14 and TRBJ2-6, the full variable domain is EAGVTQFPSHSVIEKGQTVTLRCDPISGHDNLYWYRRVMGKEIKFLLHFVKESKQDESGMPNNRFLAERTGGTYSTLKVQPAELEDSGVYFCASTTGGVAGANVLTFGAGSRLTVL.

V is TRBV9 and J is TRBJ2-1; D remains unclear. Deletions cut 0 bases from V and 8 bases from J, with 9 bases between. Germline CDR1 reads SGDLS; CDR2 reads YYNGEE. This CDR3 is built from 13 residues. In nucleotides, the CDR3 is TGTGCCAGCAGCGTAGTTGCGGTCGATGAGCAGTTCTTC. Its translation is CASSVVAVDEQFF.